This paragraph covers one T cell receptor (beta chain) sequence. Its cognate antigen has yet to be identified. No base qualities exist here, and no much larger clone lies one base off it. The CDR3, from cysteine to phenylalanine, totals 13 residues. This entry keeps only the CDR3 DNA: 39 bases, framed from base 1. The germline V gene sets CDR1 to SGHRS and CDR2 to YFSETQ. Ends trimmed: V by 3 bases, J by 5 bases; bases unmatched to a gene: 3. The data derive from a study of CD8+ T cells in alopecia areata (dated by TCRdb to 2016 to 2019). General notes on the study: The treated patients, all with moderate-to-severe alopecia areata, were enrolled in an open-label pilot trial of oral tofacitinib given at 5 to 10 mg twice daily. Patients received tofacitinib for 6 to 18 months and were then followed off drug for 6 months to check for delayed response and recurrence. In treated patients, disease severity was measured using the SALT score, which gives the percentage of scalp surface area affected. In both human patients and the C3H/HeJ mouse model, the study applied high-throughput TCRbeta sequencing to look at T cell clonal expansion in alopecia areata. Scalp tissue and sorted CD4+ and CD8+ peripheral blood T cells from patchy and totalis/universalis alopecia areata patients and from healthy controls were covered by human TCRbeta sequencing. Tofacitinib-treated patients had biopsies at baseline and at 4 and 24 weeks of treatment, with a later scalp biopsy in several patients. Clonality in the scalp was compared among normal scalp (n=4), patchy alopecia areata scalp (n=8), and alopecia totalis/universalis scalp (n=8). RNA was obtained with the PAXgene miRNA kit for fixed scalp, the miRNeasy kit for PBMCs, and the RNeasy kit for mouse skin. TCRbeta CDR3 regions were amplified by immunoSEQ multiplex PCR using 35 Vbeta forward and 13 Jbeta reverse primers.

What the authors observed across the whole study: Because the treated cohort was small and had just a single nonresponder, larger studies are needed to establish links between baseline CD8+ expansion and response. Scalp TCR repertoire analysis is complicated because resident alphabeta T cells in normal human skin are also sequenced, whereas mouse skin is dominated by gammadelta T cells. During tofacitinib treatment, many expanded lesional clones remained in scalp and blood, and this persistence may partly explain relapse after treatment is stopped. Tofacitinib significantly lowered scalp clonality and the number of expanded CD8+ clones among the top 100 scalp clones. Compared with normal scalp, lesional scalp, particularly in alopecia totalis/universalis, had higher clonality and more expanded CD8+ clones, which suggests antigenic drive. Shared TCR sequences between patients were less evident than in mice, which may be partly attributable to HLA diversity in the patient population.

The time point label of this sample denotes: more than 3 weeks on oral tofacitinib. Explained via the paper, the treatment or condition label denotes: oral pan-JAK inhibitor, 5-10 mg twice daily. Lesional scalp punch biopsies and peripheral blood were collected from alopecia areata patients. PBMCs were separated by density centrifugation and stained for CD3, CD4 and CD8, after which CD4+ and CD8+ T cells were sorted on a FACSAria. The protocol used for the library was the immunoSEQ multiplex PCR assay. RNA was extracted from all samples and reverse transcribed into cDNA as template for TCR sequencing. First-strand cDNA was synthesized using SuperScript III with a 2:1 mix of oligo-dT and random hexamers. A synthetic immune receptor repertoire was used to gauge amplification bias, and whatever bias remained was removed computationally. Processing in the source paper ran as follows. Raw reads were preprocessed to remove errors, and CDR3 was defined according to IMGT conventions as the region from the conserved cysteine to phenylalanine. Clonality was computed by normalizing Shannon entropy by log2 of the number of productive unique TCRs and subtracting the result from 1. Whether each scalp clone was CD4 or CD8 was inferred by checking scalp TCRbeta sequences against the CD4 and CD8 repertoires from sorted blood. TCRdb provides this immuneACCESS table in a form limited to in-frame rearrangements. Some clones are lacking; in checked studies, under half of them reflect an unresolved V gene, and why the rest are absent is not known. The V and J calls and clone size come from that table; D and trimming were worked out from the DNA. The sample table records some 220,000 clones; about 50% of these occur just once. About 1.4% of the sample rests with the top ten.

This sequence was found in a human donor with alopecia areata. This material consisted of CD4+ T cells sorted from blood, taken at week 4, from a patient treated with tofacitinib. The sequence links TRBV5-1 to TRBJ1-2, and 8 junctional nucleotides match TRBD1. The base sequence is TGCGCCAGCAGCTCGACAGGGGAGTATGGCTACACCTTC. Translated, this is CASSSTGEYGYTF. The full variable domain, completed from the reference TRBV5-1 and TRBJ1-2 proteins outside the CDR3, reads KAGVTQTPRYLIKTRGQQVTLSCSPISGHRSVSWYQQTPGQGLQFLFEYFSETQRNKGNFPGRFSGRQFSNSRSEMNVSTLELGDSALYLCASSSTGEYGYTFGSGTRLTVV.